This T cell receptor (beta chain) was sequenced during a study of T cells after yellow fever vaccination. As TCR cDNA was made by 5'RACE template switching, a universal primer site and UMIs were added. Using its own MiXCR run on the 5' RACE reads, TCRdb lists one record per CDR3 protein. The sample shows some 560,000 distinct CDR3 sequences, less than 20% of them seen only once. Worth noting for this clonotype: Its antigen is not identified.

Points from the study as a whole: Post-booster samples contained most primary-vaccination clones (more than 95% CD4, around 88% CD8).

Germline V gives CDR1 PRHDT, CDR2 FYEKMQ (reference sequence). The CDR3 has 13 amino acids. The V and J ends lost 1 base and 9 bases respectively, with 12 bases between them. The chain uses TRBV13 and TRBJ2-5; D is perhaps TRBD2 (6 bases). The sequence was obtained from a man younger than 35 who received the YFV17D yellow fever vaccine. Sequenced here: PBMCs, sampled roughly 5 days after the first yellow fever vaccination. The CDR3 DNA is TGTGCCAGCAGCTTAGTTCGGGGGAGTCCCCAGTACTTC. Amino acids: CASSLVRGSPQYF.